This TCR beta chain was sequenced during a study of blood T cells in healthy people across ages. Broader study findings: Significant beta diversity loss was already apparent by age approximately 38, declining roughly linearly. Donors of long life had a larger count of naive CD4+ cells and greater diversity than aged donors. Not knowing donor CMV status may have confounded expanded clonotype changes.

Germline V lookup: CDR1 SGHTA, CDR2 FQGNSA. The CDR3 consists of 13 residues. A second PCR, run for about 7 to 11 cycles, used a sample-barcoded 5' primer plus a J-beta primer mix. Each cDNA molecule, via a template-switch adaptor with 12 random nucleotides, was tagged. TCRdb redid the calling of the 5' RACE reads with MiXCR, one entry per CDR3 protein. This table has about 730,000 distinct CDR3 sequences, more than 40% appearing once. This clonotype showed up just a few times. What it binds is unknown. Since a much larger clone is just one base distant, this may be a read error. The chain carries TRBV7-2 and TRBJ2-5; tentative D call: TRBD2 (6 bases). The receptor was derived from an older woman in good health. The source material was blood. Written as DNA, the CDR3 is TGTGCCAGCAGATTTAGCGGAGAAGAGGCCCAGTACTTC. This sequence encodes CASRFSGEEAQYF.